There are a few counts of the clone carrying this TCR beta chain. Antigen unknown. The source of the sample is a study of OX40 agonist ivuxolimab in advanced cancers. Study results and limitations: Individuals who were partial responders at 0.1-3.0 mg/kg had clonal expansion that ranked among the lowest. The study observed clonal expansion of CD4+ and CD8+ blood T cells by week 6 at 0.1 to 3.0 mg/kg.

Germline V gene sequence: CDR1 KGHSH, CDR2 LQKENI. The CDR3 has 15 residues. V shed 3 bases, J shed 5 bases, and the junction held 0 bases outside the gene matches. Produced via immunoSEQ multiplex PCR; TCRdb's table is partial and in-frame only. The sample shows 85,000 to 100,000 clones, 85% to 95% of them seen only once. The receptor comes from an adult with an advanced solid tumor such as melanoma, head and neck, liver or kidney cancer. This specimen consisted of CD4+ or CD8+ T cells sorted from blood, obtained in a trial of the OX40 agonist ivuxolimab. The chain recombines TRBV18 with TRBJ2-1; 14 bases line up with TRBD2. DNA of the CDR3: TGTGCCAGCTCACCGGGACTAGCGGGAGACAATGAGCAGTTCTTC. It yields the protein CASSPGLAGDNEQFF.